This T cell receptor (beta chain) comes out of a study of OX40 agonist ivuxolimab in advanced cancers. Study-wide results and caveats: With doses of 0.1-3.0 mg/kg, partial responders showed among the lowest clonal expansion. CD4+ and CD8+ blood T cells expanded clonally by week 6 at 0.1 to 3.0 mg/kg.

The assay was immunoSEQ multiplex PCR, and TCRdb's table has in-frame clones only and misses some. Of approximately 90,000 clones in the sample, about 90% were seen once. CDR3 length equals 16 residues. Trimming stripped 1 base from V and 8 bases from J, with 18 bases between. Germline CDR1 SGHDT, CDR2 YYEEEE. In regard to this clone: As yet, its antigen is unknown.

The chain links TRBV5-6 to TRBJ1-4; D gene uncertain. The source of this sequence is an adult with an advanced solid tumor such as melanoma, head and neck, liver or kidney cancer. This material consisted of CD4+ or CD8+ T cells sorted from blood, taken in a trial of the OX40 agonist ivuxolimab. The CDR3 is CASSLLAAYTAEKLFF. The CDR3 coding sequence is TGTGCCAGCAGCTTGCTCGCCGCATACACGGCCGAAAAACTGTTTTTT.